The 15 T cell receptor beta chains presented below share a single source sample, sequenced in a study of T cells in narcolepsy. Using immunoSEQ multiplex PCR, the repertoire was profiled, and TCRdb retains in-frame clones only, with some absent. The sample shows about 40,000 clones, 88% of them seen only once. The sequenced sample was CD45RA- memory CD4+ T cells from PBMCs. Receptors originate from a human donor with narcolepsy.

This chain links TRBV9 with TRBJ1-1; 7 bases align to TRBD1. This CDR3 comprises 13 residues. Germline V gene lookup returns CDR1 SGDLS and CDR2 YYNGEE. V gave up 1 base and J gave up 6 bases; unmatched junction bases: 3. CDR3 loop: CASSVSGTAEAFF. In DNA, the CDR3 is TGTGCCAGCAGCGTATCCGGGACAGCTGAAGCTTTCTTT.

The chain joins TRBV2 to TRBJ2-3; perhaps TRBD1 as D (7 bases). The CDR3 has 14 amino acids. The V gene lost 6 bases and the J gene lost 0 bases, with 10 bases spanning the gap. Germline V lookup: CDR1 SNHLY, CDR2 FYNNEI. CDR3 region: CASRGGQSTDTQYF. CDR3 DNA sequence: TGTGCCAGCAGGGGGGGACAGAGCACAGATACGCAGTATTTT.

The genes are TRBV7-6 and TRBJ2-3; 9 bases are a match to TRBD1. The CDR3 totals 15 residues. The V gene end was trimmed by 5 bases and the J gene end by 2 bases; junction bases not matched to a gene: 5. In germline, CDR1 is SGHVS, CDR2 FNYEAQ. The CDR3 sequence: CASSTRQGDTDTQYF. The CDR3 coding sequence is TGTGCCAGCAGCACAAGACAGGGGGACACAGATACGCAGTATTTT.

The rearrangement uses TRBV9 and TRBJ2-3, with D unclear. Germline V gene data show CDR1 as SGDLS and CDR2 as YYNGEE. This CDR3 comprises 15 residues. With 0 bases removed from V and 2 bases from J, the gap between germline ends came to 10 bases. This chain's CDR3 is CASSVGGTLTDTQYF. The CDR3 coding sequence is TGTGCCAGCAGCGTAGGGGGTACCCTCACAGATACGCAGTATTTT.

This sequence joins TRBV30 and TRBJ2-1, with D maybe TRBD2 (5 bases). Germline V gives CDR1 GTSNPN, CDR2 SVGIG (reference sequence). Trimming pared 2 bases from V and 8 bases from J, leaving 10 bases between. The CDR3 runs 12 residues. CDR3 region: CAWSPTGDEQFF. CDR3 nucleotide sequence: TGTGCCTGGAGTCCCACCGGGGATGAGCAGTTCTTC.

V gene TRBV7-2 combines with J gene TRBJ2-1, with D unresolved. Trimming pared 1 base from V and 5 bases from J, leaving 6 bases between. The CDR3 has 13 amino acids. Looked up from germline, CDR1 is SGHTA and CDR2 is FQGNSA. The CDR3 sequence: CASSLGPNNEQFF. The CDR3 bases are TGTGCCAGCAGCTTAGGCCCCAACAATGAGCAGTTCTTC.

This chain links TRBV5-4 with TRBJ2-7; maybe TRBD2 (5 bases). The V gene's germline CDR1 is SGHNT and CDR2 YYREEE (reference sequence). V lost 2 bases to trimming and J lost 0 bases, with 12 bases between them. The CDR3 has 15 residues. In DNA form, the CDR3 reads TGTGCCAGCAGCTTTCGGGGTTCTTCCTCCTACGAGCAGTACTTC. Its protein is CASSFRGSSSYEQYF.

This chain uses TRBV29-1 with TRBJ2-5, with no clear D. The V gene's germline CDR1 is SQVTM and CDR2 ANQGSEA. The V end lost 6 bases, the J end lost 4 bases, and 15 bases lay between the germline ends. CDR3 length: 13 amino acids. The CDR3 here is CSVVQGMLETQYF. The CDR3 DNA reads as TGCAGCGTGGTTCAAGGGATGTTAGAGACCCAGTACTTC.

CDR3: CAISIEGANTEAFF. In nucleotides, the CDR3 is TGTGCCATCAGTATTGAGGGGGCGAACACTGAAGCTTTCTTT. J is TRBJ1-1 and V is TRBV10-3, with 7 bases aligning to TRBD1. Losses at the gene ends were 5 bases for V and 1 base for J; bases not matched to a gene: 4. The CDR3 has 14 amino acids. CDR1 ENHRY and CDR2 SYGVKD come from the germline V gene.

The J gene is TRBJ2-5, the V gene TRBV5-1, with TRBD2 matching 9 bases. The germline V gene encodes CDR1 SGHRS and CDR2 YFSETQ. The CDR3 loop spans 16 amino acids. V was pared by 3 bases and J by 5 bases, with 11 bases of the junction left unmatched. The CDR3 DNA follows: TGCGCCAGCAGCTGGCGGGGGGGCTCGAGCCTTGAGACCCAGTACTTC. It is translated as CASSWRGGSSLETQYF.

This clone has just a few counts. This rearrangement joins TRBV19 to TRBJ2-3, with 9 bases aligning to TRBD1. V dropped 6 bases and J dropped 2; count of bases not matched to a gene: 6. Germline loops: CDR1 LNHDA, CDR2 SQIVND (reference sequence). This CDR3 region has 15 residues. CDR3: CASRTGQGYTDTQYF. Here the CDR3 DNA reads TGTGCCAGTAGGACGGGACAGGGCTACACAGATACGCAGTATTTT.

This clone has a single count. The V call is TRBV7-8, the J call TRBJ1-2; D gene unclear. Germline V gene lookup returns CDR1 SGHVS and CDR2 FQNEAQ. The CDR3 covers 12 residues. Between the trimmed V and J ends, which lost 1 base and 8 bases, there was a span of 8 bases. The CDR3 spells CASSLVEGGYTF. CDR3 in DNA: TGTGCCAGCAGCTTAGTCGAGGGCGGCTACACCTTC.

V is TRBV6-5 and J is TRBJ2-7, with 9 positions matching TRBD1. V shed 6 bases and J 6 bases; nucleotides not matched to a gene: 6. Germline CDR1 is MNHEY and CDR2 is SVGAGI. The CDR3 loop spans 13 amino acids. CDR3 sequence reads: CASRTTGGSEQYF. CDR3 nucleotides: TGTGCCAGCAGAACGACAGGGGGTTCCGAGCAGTACTTC.

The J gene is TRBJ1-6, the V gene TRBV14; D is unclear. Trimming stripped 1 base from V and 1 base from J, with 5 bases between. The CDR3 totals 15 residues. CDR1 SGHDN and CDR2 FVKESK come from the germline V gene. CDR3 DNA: TGTGCCAGCAGCCAAGGGGTTTCCTATAATTCACCCCTCCACTTT. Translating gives CASSQGVSYNSPLHF.

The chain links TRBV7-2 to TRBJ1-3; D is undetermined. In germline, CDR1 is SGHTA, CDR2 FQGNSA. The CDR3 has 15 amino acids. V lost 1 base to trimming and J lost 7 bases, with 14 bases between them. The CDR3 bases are TGTGCCAGCAGCTTAGGGGATGTTGGTCGGAACACCATATATTTT. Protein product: CASSLGDVGRNTIYF.